A selection of T cell receptor beta chains follows, all from one sample in a study of immune evolution from preneoplasia to lung adenocarcinoma. Sequenced by immunoSEQ multiplex PCR; TCRdb stores in-frame clones only, minus some. The sample yields around 890 clones, 75% to 85% seen once. What was sequenced was FFPE tissue from an adenomatous hyperplasia lung lesion. The source is a person aged 60-79 years with lung adenocarcinoma. Both conserved end residues are part of each CDR3. A D gene is named only where the DNA matches it firmly. A row's size may be missing; if present it is once, few, many or a size class.

abundance: few
j_gene: TRBJ2-1
d_gene: -
v_gene: TRBV7-9
CDR3nt: TGTGCCAGCAGCTTAGGTTCTAACAATGAGCAGTTCTTC
CDR3aa: CASSLGSNNEQFF

abundance: -
j_gene: TRBJ2-3
d_gene: -
v_gene: TRBV20-1
CDR3nt: TGCAGTGCTAGCACAGATACGCAGTATTTT
CDR3aa: CSASTDTQYF

abundance: -
j_gene: TRBJ2-7
d_gene: -
v_gene: TRBV7-2
CDR3nt: TGTGCCAGCAGCTTAGCTGCAGGGGTGATCTACGAGCAGTACTTC
CDR3aa: CASSLAAGVIYEQYF

abundance: -
j_gene: TRBJ2-1
d_gene: -
v_gene: TRBV4-1
CDR3nt: TGCGCCAGCAGCCAAGGTCCTAGCTCCTACAATGAGCAGTTCTTC
CDR3aa: CASSQGPSSYNEQFF

abundance: -
j_gene: TRBJ1-4
d_gene: -
v_gene: TRBV5-1
CDR3nt: TGCGCCAGCAGCTTGGAAGGTCGGGGGGGGAGTGAAAAACTGTTTTTT
CDR3aa: CASSLEGRGGSEKLFF

abundance: -
j_gene: TRBJ1-2
d_gene: TRBD1
v_gene: TRBV14
CDR3nt: TGTGCCAGCAGCCAGCGGGACAGTGCTAACTATGGCTACACCTTC
CDR3aa: CASSQRDSANYGYTF

abundance: -
j_gene: TRBJ2-7
d_gene: -
v_gene: TRBV5-6
CDR3nt: TGTGCCAGCAGCTTGGCACTCCACTACGAGCAGTACTTC
CDR3aa: CASSLALHYEQYF

abundance: -
j_gene: TRBJ2-7
d_gene: -
v_gene: TRBV7-2
CDR3nt: TGTGCCAGCAGCCCAGCAGGACAGAGGGTTTACGAGCAGTACTTC
CDR3aa: CASSPAGQRVYEQYF

abundance: -
j_gene: TRBJ2-1
d_gene: TRBD2
v_gene: TRBV11-3
CDR3nt: TGTGCCAGCAACACGGGACTCCGGGAGGGCAATGAGCAGTTCTTC
CDR3aa: CASNTGLREGNEQFF

abundance: -
j_gene: TRBJ2-4
d_gene: -
v_gene: TRBV6-5
CDR3nt: TGTGCCAGCAGGAGAACAAGGACAGCCAAAAACATTCAGTACTTC
CDR3aa: CASRRTRTAKNIQYF

abundance: -
j_gene: TRBJ2-7
d_gene: TRBD1
v_gene: TRBV4-2
CDR3nt: TGTGCCAGCAGCCAAGGTTGGACAGGGGGCGGGGAGCAGTACTTC
CDR3aa: CASSQGWTGGGEQYF

abundance: -
j_gene: TRBJ2-1
d_gene: TRBD2
v_gene: TRBV9
CDR3nt: TGTGCCAGCAGCGCCTGGACTAGCGAGGTTCGCAATGAGCAGTTCTTC
CDR3aa: CASSAWTSEVRNEQFF

abundance: -
j_gene: TRBJ2-7
d_gene: TRBD2
v_gene: TRBV29-1
CDR3nt: TGCAGCGTTGATGGACTAGCGGGCTACGAGCAGTACTTC
CDR3aa: CSVDGLAGYEQYF

abundance: -
j_gene: TRBJ2-3
d_gene: TRBD1
v_gene: TRBV11-2
CDR3nt: TGTGCCAGCAGCCTCTTCCAGGGGGCGAGCACAGATACGCAGTATTTT
CDR3aa: CASSLFQGASTDTQYF

abundance: -
j_gene: TRBJ2-7
d_gene: -
v_gene: TRBV30
CDR3nt: TGTGCCTGGAGTCAGGGCAAAATAGTGGACGAGCAGTACTTC
CDR3aa: CAWSQGKIVDEQYF

abundance: -
j_gene: TRBJ1-1
d_gene: -
v_gene: TRBV27
CDR3nt: TGTGCCAGCAGTTCGGGACCTATGAACACTGAAGCTTTCTTT
CDR3aa: CASSSGPMNTEAFF

abundance: -
j_gene: TRBJ1-5
d_gene: -
v_gene: TRBV27
CDR3nt: TGTGCCAGCAAGGAGTGGCAGAATAGCAATCAGCCCCAGCATTTT
CDR3aa: CASKEWQNSNQPQHF

abundance: -
j_gene: TRBJ2-5
d_gene: TRBD2
v_gene: TRBV11-3
CDR3nt: TGTGCCAGCAGCTTATCGAGCGGGAGAATCCAAGAGACCCAGTACTTC
CDR3aa: CASSLSSGRIQETQYF

abundance: -
j_gene: TRBJ1-3
d_gene: TRBD1
v_gene: TRBV9
CDR3nt: TGTGCCAGCAGCGCAACGACAGGGGGAGGAAACACCATATATTTT
CDR3aa: CASSATTGGGNTIYF

abundance: -
j_gene: TRBJ2-3
d_gene: -
v_gene: TRBV27
CDR3nt: TGTGCCACCATAAACACAGATACGCAGTATTTT
CDR3aa: CATINTDTQYF

abundance: -
j_gene: TRBJ1-5
d_gene: -
v_gene: TRBV2
CDR3nt: TGTGCCAGCAGTGGAATTCGGGATAGCAATCAGCCCCAGCATTTT
CDR3aa: CASSGIRDSNQPQHF

abundance: once
j_gene: TRBJ2-5
d_gene: -
v_gene: TRBV19
CDR3nt: TGTGCCAGTAGCACAGGGAACGCGGAGACCCAGTACTTC
CDR3aa: CASSTGNAETQYF

abundance: -
j_gene: TRBJ1-3
d_gene: -
v_gene: TRBV5-4
CDR3nt: TGTGCCAGCAGCCGAAGCTCGGACAGCGAAGGAAACACCATATATTTT
CDR3aa: CASSRSSDSEGNTIYF

abundance: -
j_gene: TRBJ2-7
d_gene: -
v_gene: TRBV5-1
CDR3nt: TGCTCCAGCAGCTTGGGGGTACAGGACAGCTACGAGCAGTACTTC
CDR3aa: CSSSLGVQDSYEQYF

abundance: -
j_gene: TRBJ2-5
d_gene: -
v_gene: TRBV10-1
CDR3nt: TGCGCCAGCAGTGAGGAGAGAAGGCCCCCACAAGAGACCCAGTACTTC
CDR3aa: CASSEERRPPQETQYF

abundance: -
j_gene: TRBJ2-1
d_gene: TRBD2
v_gene: TRBV30
CDR3nt: TGTGCCTGGAGTGTAGGACTAGACAATGAGCAGTTCTTC
CDR3aa: CAWSVGLDNEQFF

abundance: -
j_gene: TRBJ1-1
d_gene: -
v_gene: TRBV5-4
CDR3nt: TGTGCCAGCAGCTTAATGACAGGTCTTAACACTGAAGCTTTCTTT
CDR3aa: CASSLMTGLNTEAFF

abundance: -
j_gene: TRBJ2-1
d_gene: TRBD1
v_gene: TRBV9
CDR3nt: TGTGCCAGCAGCGCCCTCCGGGACAGCTACAATGAGCAGTTCTTC
CDR3aa: CASSALRDSYNEQFF

abundance: once
j_gene: TRBJ1-1
d_gene: TRBD1
v_gene: TRBV10-3
CDR3nt: TGTGCCATCAGCGCCGGGACAGGGGGCCTCAACACTGAAGCTTTCTTT
CDR3aa: CAISAGTGGLNTEAFF

abundance: -
j_gene: TRBJ2-7
d_gene: TRBD1
v_gene: TRBV27
CDR3nt: TGTGCCAGCAGTCGACGTCCGGGACAGGGATACGAGCAGTACTTC
CDR3aa: CASSRRPGQGYEQYF

abundance: -
j_gene: TRBJ2-5
d_gene: -
v_gene: TRBV28
CDR3nt: TGTGCCAGCAGCATGGGTGCCTTGGAGGAGACCCAGTACTTC
CDR3aa: CASSMGALEETQYF

abundance: -
j_gene: TRBJ2-1
d_gene: -
v_gene: TRBV7-9
CDR3nt: TGTGCCAGCAGCTGGGACACCTACAATGAGCAGTTCTTC
CDR3aa: CASSWDTYNEQFF

abundance: few
j_gene: TRBJ2-5
d_gene: -
v_gene: TRBV5-4
CDR3nt: TGTGCCAGCAGCCCGGGAGAGGGGGAGACCCAGTACTTC
CDR3aa: CASSPGEGETQYF

abundance: -
j_gene: TRBJ1-4
d_gene: TRBD1
v_gene: TRBV6-1
CDR3nt: TGTGCCAGCAGTCAACAGGGGGTTACTAATGAAAAACTGTTTTTT
CDR3aa: CASSQQGVTNEKLFF

abundance: -
j_gene: TRBJ1-5
d_gene: -
v_gene: TRBV19
CDR3nt: TGTGCCAGTAATCCGGCCAGGGAGCCCCAGCATTTT
CDR3aa: CASNPAREPQHF

abundance: -
j_gene: TRBJ2-3
d_gene: -
v_gene: TRBV11-2
CDR3nt: TGTGCCAGCAGCTTAGATGGCCCCGTCCCGAGGGATACGCAGTATTTT
CDR3aa: CASSLDGPVPRDTQYF

abundance: -
j_gene: TRBJ1-2
d_gene: TRBD1
v_gene: TRBV13
CDR3nt: TGTGCCAGCAGCTTTCCGGGACAGGGATATCTTTATGGCTACACCTTC
CDR3aa: CASSFPGQGYLYGYTF

abundance: -
j_gene: TRBJ2-7
d_gene: TRBD1
v_gene: TRBV6-6
CDR3nt: TGTGCCAGCAGACCGCCGGGACAGGGCTACGAGCAGTACTTC
CDR3aa: CASRPPGQGYEQYF

abundance: -
j_gene: TRBJ2-2
d_gene: TRBD1
v_gene: TRBV11-3
CDR3nt: TGTGCCAGCAGCACAGGGGGAACCGGGGAGCTGTTTTTT
CDR3aa: CASSTGGTGELFF

abundance: -
j_gene: TRBJ1-2
d_gene: -
v_gene: TRBV29-1
CDR3nt: TGCAGCGCCCGGTTACACGGGACCGCTAGCCACTATGGCTACACCTTC
CDR3aa: CSARLHGTASHYGYTF

abundance: -
j_gene: TRBJ1-1
d_gene: -
v_gene: TRBV19
CDR3nt: TGTGCCAGTAGTATAGGGGTGGCTGAAGCTTTCTTT
CDR3aa: CASSIGVAEAFF

abundance: once
j_gene: TRBJ1-2
d_gene: -
v_gene: TRBV5-1
CDR3nt: TGCGCCAGCAGCCATACCGGGCAAAACTATGGCTACACCTTC
CDR3aa: CASSHTGQNYGYTF

abundance: -
j_gene: TRBJ2-7
d_gene: -
v_gene: TRBV11-2
CDR3nt: TGTGCCAGCAGCCAGGACACAAAAACCTACGAGCAGTACTTC
CDR3aa: CASSQDTKTYEQYF

abundance: once
j_gene: TRBJ1-5
d_gene: -
v_gene: TRBV28
CDR3nt: TGTGCCAGCAGTACCCCCCGGGAGGCCTGGGGTCAGCCCCAGCATTTT
CDR3aa: CASSTPREAWGQPQHF

abundance: -
j_gene: TRBJ2-7
d_gene: -
v_gene: TRBV5-6
CDR3nt: TGTGCCAGCAGCTTTCTCCTGAAGCAGGGGGAGCAGTACTTC
CDR3aa: CASSFLLKQGEQYF

abundance: -
j_gene: TRBJ2-5
d_gene: TRBD1
v_gene: TRBV7-2
CDR3nt: TGTGCCAACAGCTTCGACAGGGGGCAAGAGACCCAGTACTTC
CDR3aa: CANSFDRGQETQYF

abundance: -
j_gene: TRBJ2-1
d_gene: TRBD1
v_gene: TRBV4-1
CDR3nt: TGCGCCAGCAGCCAAGGCCCACCGGGACAGGGGACCCATGAGCAGTTCTTC
CDR3aa: CASSQGPPGQGTHEQFF

abundance: -
j_gene: TRBJ2-7
d_gene: -
v_gene: TRBV30
CDR3nt: TGTGCCTGGAGTGTACTTTCCTACGAGCAGTACTTC
CDR3aa: CAWSVLSYEQYF

abundance: -
j_gene: TRBJ1-1
d_gene: TRBD1
v_gene: TRBV18
CDR3nt: TGTGCCAGCTCGCCGGCACAGGGGACTGAAGCTTTCTTT
CDR3aa: CASSPAQGTEAFF